This TCR beta chain appears in the sequencing data of a study of CD8 T cell repertoires and HIV-1 epitope variants. Study-level background: Controls were a CMV, EBV and flu peptide pool, Ebola AY9 negative control, and no-peptide well.

CDR1 is MNHEY, CDR2 SMNVEV, per germline (reference sequence). V lost 3 bases, J lost 10 bases, and 11 bases stayed unmatched. This CDR3 is 14 amino acids long. On this clone itself: Its antigen is undetermined.

Libraries were prepared by immunoSEQ multiplex PCR; TCRdb keeps only in-frame clonotypes and omits some of them. In the table there are 3,500 to 5,500 clones, under 70% of which are singletons. The chain carries TRBV27 and TRBJ1-1; 7 positions agree with TRBD1. This receptor was identified in a male donor with HIV. The sequenced sample was cultured CD8+ T cells derived from PBMCs. Here the CDR3 DNA reads TGTGCCAGCAGTTTCTCCCGGGACAGTGGGACAGCTTTCTTT. Translation: CASSFSRDSGTAFF.